This TCR beta chain was observed in a study of blood T cell repertoires in COVID-19. Study in general: There were acute and convalescent COVID-19 samples, and they came from the United States, Italy and Spain. In each case, the material was cDNA or gDNA derived from T cells, B-cell-depleted T cells, or PBMCs.

Repertoires were generated with immunoSEQ multiplex PCR, while TCRdb's copy carries only in-frame clones and drops some. The sample comprises about 330,000 clones, 80% to 90% of which are singletons, and around 8.9% rests with the top ten. Between the trimmed V and J ends, which lost 4 bases and 3 bases, there was a span of 14 bases. Germline V lookup: CDR1 LGHDT, CDR2 YNNKEL (reference sequence). The CDR3 has 15 residues. The rearrangement links TRBV3-1 (or the pseudogene TRBV3-2) to TRBJ2-3; maybe TRBD1 (6 bases). The TCR sequence derives from a man in his thirties or forties with COVID-19, enrolled during active disease. The sample was peripheral blood. CDR3 in DNA: TGTGCCAGCAGCCCTATGACAGGTTGGACAGATACGCAGTATTTT. It specifies CASSPMTGWTDTQYF.